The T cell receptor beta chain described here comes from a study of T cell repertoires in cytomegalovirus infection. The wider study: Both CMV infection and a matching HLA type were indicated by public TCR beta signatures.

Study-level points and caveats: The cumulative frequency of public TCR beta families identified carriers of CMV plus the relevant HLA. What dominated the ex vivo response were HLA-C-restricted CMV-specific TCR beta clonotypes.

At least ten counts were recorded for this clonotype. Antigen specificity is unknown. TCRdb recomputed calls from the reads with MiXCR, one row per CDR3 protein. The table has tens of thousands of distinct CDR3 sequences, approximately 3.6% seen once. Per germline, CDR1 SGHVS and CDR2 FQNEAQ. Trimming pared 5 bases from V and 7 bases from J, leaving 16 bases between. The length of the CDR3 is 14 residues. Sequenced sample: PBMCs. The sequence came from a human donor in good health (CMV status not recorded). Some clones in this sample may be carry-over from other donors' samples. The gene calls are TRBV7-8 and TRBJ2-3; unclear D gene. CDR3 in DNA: TGTGCCAGCAGCCCGTCCCGGACCCATCATACGCAGTATTTT. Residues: CASSPSRTHHTQYF.